The next 30 T cell receptor beta chains were all read from a single sample in a study of blood T cell repertoires in COVID-19. The method was immunoSEQ multiplex PCR; TCRdb's version includes in-frame clones alone and lacks a portion of them. The data show 250,000 to 350,000 clones, with about 93% seen just once and more than 0.95% held by the top ten. The specimen sequenced was PBMCs or T cells enriched from blood (not recorded which). The receptor set was obtained from a woman aged 25-40 years who had recovered from COVID-19.

This chain connects TRBV6-5 to TRBJ1-3; TRBD1 might be the D (5 bases). Germline V gene data show CDR1 as MNHEY and CDR2 as SVGAGI. Trimming cost V 10 bases and J 4 bases, with 11 bases left between them. CDR3 length equals 12 residues. This CDR3 reads CATRGEGNTIYF. Written as DNA, the CDR3 is TGTGCCACCCGGGGGGAAGGAAACACCATATATTTT.

The chain is built from TRBV28 and TRBJ2-1; TRBD2 matches 8 bases. The J segment lost 0 bases and the V segment lost 5 bases, leaving 6 bases of the junction unmatched. CDR1 is MDHEN and CDR2 is SYDVKM in the germline V gene. This CDR3 has 16 amino acids. The CDR3 protein is CASSGASGSSYNEQFF. CDR3 nucleotide sequence: TGTGCCAGCAGTGGCGCAAGCGGGAGCTCCTACAATGAGCAGTTCTTC.

The chain couples TRBV28 to TRBJ2-5, with D possibly TRBD1 on 6 matching bases. The CDR3 spans 14 residues. Trimming shortened V by 7 bases and J by 4 bases, and 16 bases separated the two germline ends. Germline CDR1 is MDHEN and CDR2 is SYDVKM. This CDR3 reads CASKLGIQGETQYF. The CDR3 bases are TGTGCCAGCAAACTAGGGATACAGGGAGAGACCCAGTACTTC.

The chain joins TRBV2 to TRBJ2-3; perhaps TRBD2 as D (6 bases). Between the trimmed V and J ends, which lost 4 bases and 0 bases, there was a span of 11 bases. Germline lookup yields CDR1 SNHLY and CDR2 FYNNEI. The CDR3 is made up of 15 amino acids. Written as DNA, the CDR3 is TGTGCCAGCAGTGTTTCGGGGACTAGCACAGATACGCAGTATTTT. It codes for CASSVSGTSTDTQYF.

V gene TRBV25-1 combines with J gene TRBJ2-5; TRBD2 matches at 8 bases. Germline V gives CDR1 MGHDK, CDR2 SYGVNS. V shed 9 bases and J 6 bases; nucleotides not matched to a gene: 15. CDR3 length: 15 residues. The CDR3 here is CASSEGVAGRKTQYF. The CDR3, as DNA: TGTGCCAGTTCCGAGGGGGTAGCGGGAAGGAAGACCCAGTACTTC.

This sequence joins TRBV19 and TRBJ2-5; 12 nucleotides align to TRBD2. This CDR3 contains 15 residues. Germline V gene sequence: CDR1 LNHDA, CDR2 SQIVND (reference sequence). The junction had 4 bases not matched to a gene; V was cut back by 5 bases and J by 3 bases. In DNA form, the CDR3 reads TGTGCCAGTAGTTTAAGGACTAGCGGGAAAGAGACCCAGTACTTC. Translating gives CASSLRTSGKETQYF.

This clone was observed once. The genes are TRBV7-9 and TRBJ1-1, with D perhaps TRBD1 (5 bases). This CDR3 contains 13 residues. From germline, CDR1 is SEHNR and CDR2 FQNEAQ (reference sequence). Trimming left V 2 bases short and J 4 bases short, with 8 bases between. As DNA, the CDR3 is TGTGCCAGCAGCTTACAACAGGCCACTGAAGCTTTCTTT. Its protein product is CASSLQQATEAFF.

The chain joins TRBV9 to TRBJ2-3; 11 nucleotides line up with TRBD2. The CDR3 sequence is 19 residues long. CDR1 and CDR2 from the germline V gene are SGDLS and YYNGEE. J was trimmed by 1 base and V by 3 bases; bases with no gene match: 13. CDR3 nucleotide sequence: TGTGCCAGCAGCGCACGTACTAGCGGGAGCCCACCAGGCACAGATACGCAGTATTTT. It translates to CASSARTSGSPPGTDTQYF.

This rearrangement joins TRBV9 to TRBJ1-2; no clear D gene. CDR3 length equals 16 residues. V was pared by 3 bases and J by 4 bases, with 19 bases between. Germline V gives CDR1 SGDLS, CDR2 YYNGEE. CDR3 nucleotides: TGTGCCAGCAGCGCAGCCGGGAGATCCCGGTCCTATGGCTACACCTTC. Protein: CASSAAGRSRSYGYTF. Full variable domain (outside the CDR3, taken from reference TRBV9 and TRBJ1-2): DSGVTQTPKHLITATGQRVTLRCSPRSGDLSVYWYQQSLDQGLQFLIQYYNGEERAKGNILERFSAQQFPDLHSELNLSSLELGDSALYFCASSAAGRSRSYGYTFGSGTRLTVV.

The chain couples TRBV6-5 to TRBJ2-7, with 7 bases matching TRBD2. There are 14 residues in the CDR3. Germline trimming cut 8 bases from V and 3 bases from J; bases unmatched to any gene: 10. Germline V gene lookup returns CDR1 MNHEY and CDR2 SVGAGI. This CDR3 reads CASGAAGVLYEQYF. CDR3 bases: TGTGCCAGCGGCGCGGCGGGAGTTCTCTACGAGCAGTACTTC.

The chain has TRBV28 and TRBJ1-2, with a possible D match to TRBD1 (5 bases). CDR1 and CDR2 from the germline V gene are MDHEN and SYDVKM. This CDR3 has 13 residues. Trimming stripped 8 bases from V and 2 bases from J, with 12 bases between. This CDR3 is CASESTVNYGYTF. In nucleotides, the CDR3 is TGTGCCAGCGAGTCGACAGTAAACTATGGCTACACCTTC.

The chain is built from TRBV7-9 and TRBJ1-1; a possible D gene is TRBD1 (5 bases). The V gene's germline CDR1 is SEHNR and CDR2 FQNEAQ (reference sequence). V lost 1 base and J 0 bases, leaving 12 bases between the germline ends. The CDR3 totals 16 residues. This CDR3 reads CASSLDRWGVNTEAFF. The CDR3 DNA is TGTGCCAGCAGCTTAGATCGGTGGGGGGTGAACACTGAAGCTTTCTTT.

This chain links TRBV14 with TRBJ2-3; perhaps TRBD2 as D (5 bases). Looked up from germline, CDR1 is SGHDN and CDR2 is FVKESK. There are 17 residues in the CDR3. Trimming removed 0 bases from V and 1 base from J, with 14 bases in between. The CDR3 DNA follows: TGTGCCAGCAGCCAAGATCGGATAGCGAGGCGCACAGATACGCAGTATTTT. It is translated as CASSQDRIARRTDTQYF.

The chain couples TRBV6-5 to TRBJ2-7, with D possibly TRBD1 on 6 matching bases. Germline V gives CDR1 MNHEY, CDR2 SVGAGI. V was cut by 3 bases and J by 0 bases, with 9 bases left in between. The CDR3 spans 14 residues. Written as DNA, the CDR3 is TGTGCCAGCAGTTATACAGGGATCTCCTACGAGCAGTACTTC. Its protein product is CASSYTGISYEQYF.

The chain combines TRBV28 with TRBJ2-3; 7 nucleotides align to TRBD1. In germline, CDR1 is MDHEN, CDR2 SYDVKM. The CDR3 has 16 amino acids. The trim removed 5 bases at V and 1 base at J, leaving 9 bases unmatched. Here the CDR3 DNA reads TGTGCCAGCAGTGCGCACAGGGGCATCGGCACAGATACGCAGTATTTT. Its translation: CASSAHRGIGTDTQYF.

This chain joins TRBV29-1 and TRBJ1-1; no reliable D call. Trimming left V 3 bases short and J 2 bases short, with 7 bases between. The CDR3 has 12 amino acids. The germline V gene encodes CDR1 SQVTM and CDR2 ANQGSEA. The CDR3 coding sequence is TGCAGCGTTGACGGAGGAAACACTGAAGCTTTCTTT. Residues: CSVDGGNTEAFF.

This clone was seen a single time. The rearrangement joins TRBV27 to TRBJ1-5; a possible D gene is TRBD1 (5 bases). Trimming took 5 bases from V and 4 from J, leaving 12 bases between them. Germline assignment: CDR1 MNHEY and CDR2 SMNVEV (reference sequence). This CDR3 has 14 amino acids. The chain's CDR3 is CASSRDSGNQPQHF. The CDR3 DNA follows: TGTGCCAGCAGTCGGGACTCGGGGAATCAGCCCCAGCATTTT.

The rearrangement links TRBV5-4 to TRBJ1-5, with 7 bases aligning to TRBD1. In germline, CDR1 is SGHNT, CDR2 YYREEE (reference sequence). The CDR3 covers 14 residues. With V trimmed by 3 bases and J by 3 bases, 3 bases remained unmatched. The CDR3 DNA follows: TGTGCCAGCAGCTCACAGGGGAACAATCAGCCCCAGCATTTT. Translated, it gives CASSSQGNNQPQHF. Complete variable domain (other parts from reference TRBV5-4 and TRBJ1-5): ETGVTQSPTHLIKTRGQQVTLRCSSQSGHNTVSWYQQALGQGPQFIFQYYREEENGRGNFPPRFSGLQFPNYSSELNVNALELDDSALYLCASSSQGNNQPQHFGDGTRLSIL.

V and J are TRBV7-9 and TRBJ1-2; weak D call: TRBD1 (5 bases). Trimming took 2 bases from V and 2 from J, leaving 12 bases between them. CDR3 length: 15 residues. From germline, CDR1 is SEHNR and CDR2 FQNEAQ (reference sequence). The CDR3 sequence is CASSLYTGENYGYTF. CDR3 in DNA: TGTGCCAGCAGCTTATATACGGGGGAAAACTATGGCTACACCTTC.

The chain recombines TRBV24-1 with TRBJ2-5; D might be TRBD1 (5 bases). Germline assignment: CDR1 KGHDR and CDR2 SFDVKD. The length of the CDR3 is 13 residues. Trimming cost V 5 bases and J 4 bases, with 10 bases left between them. The CDR3: CATSGGGAETQYF. CDR3 nucleotides: TGTGCCACCAGTGGGGGTGGGGCAGAGACCCAGTACTTC.

This clone was seen more than once but under ten times. The CDR3 loop reads CAWSRGPSGNNSPLHF. In nucleotides, the CDR3 is TGTGCCTGGAGTCGCGGCCCCTCAGGGAATAATTCACCCCTCCACTTT. This chain links TRBV30 with TRBJ1-6; possibly TRBD1 for D (5 bases). The germline V gene has CDR1 GTSNPN and CDR2 SVGIG (reference sequence). The germline V and J ends were trimmed by 2 bases and 5 bases, with 16 bases remaining between them. CDR3 size: 16 residues.

This chain uses TRBV5-7 with TRBJ2-5, with D perhaps TRBD1 (6 bases). TRBV5-7 carries the ORF label, with uncertain function. V dropped 6 bases and J dropped 5 bases, with 20 bases sitting between them. The CDR3 consists of 15 residues. DNA of the CDR3: TGTGCCAGCACCCTCCAGGGGCAGGGCAGGGAGACCCAGTACTTC. Protein product: CASTLQGQGRETQYF.

V gene TRBV12-5 combines with J gene TRBJ1-1; D is unclear. Germline V gives CDR1 LGHNT, CDR2 FRNRAP. Trimming took off 1 base at V and 3 bases at J, with 6 bases between the two ends. CDR3 length: 13 residues. This CDR3 is CASGLARDTEAFF. In DNA, the CDR3 is TGTGCTAGTGGTTTGGCTCGGGACACTGAAGCTTTCTTT.

V gene TRBV7-9 combines with J gene TRBJ2-1; TRBD2 matches at 13 bases. J lost 6 bases, V lost 4 bases, and 6 bases had no gene match. Germline loops: CDR1 SEHNR, CDR2 FQNEAQ (reference sequence). This CDR3 has 16 residues. CDR3 bases: TGTGCCAGCAGCTCATTTCGACTAGCGGGAGGCAATGAGCAGTTCTTC. Protein product: CASSSFRLAGGNEQFF.

This rearrangement joins TRBV2 to TRBJ1-2, with D tentatively TRBD1 (5 bases). V shed 3 bases and J shed 4 bases, with 9 bases lying between them. The CDR3 totals 13 residues. Germline V CDR1 and CDR2: SNHLY, FYNNEI. The CDR3 region is CASSEEGSYGYTF. CDR3 in DNA: TGTGCCAGCAGTGAGGAGGGGAGCTATGGCTACACCTTC.

This chain connects TRBV10-3 to TRBJ2-3; weak D call: TRBD1 (6 bases). This CDR3 is built from 14 residues. The germline V gene encodes CDR1 ENHRY and CDR2 SYGVKD. The V end lost 8 bases, the J end lost 0 bases, and 12 bases lay between the germline ends. CDR3 region: CAIRRDISTDTQYF. The DNA for the CDR3 is TGTGCCATCCGCCGGGACATAAGCACAGATACGCAGTATTTT.

This clone was observed a single time. The chain recombines TRBV5-8 with TRBJ1-2; D remains unclear. Germline CDR1 reads SGHTS; CDR2 reads YDEGEE. The CDR3 is 13 residues long. Trimming took off 2 bases at V and 13 bases at J, with 18 bases between the two ends. DNA of the CDR3: TGTGCCAGCAGCTTATGGCAGACAAGTCGTCGCACCTTC. Amino acids: CASSLWQTSRRTF.

The CDR3 region has the DNA TGTGCCAGCAGCTTGGGAACGGGATGGGGCACTGAAGCTTTCTTT. This translates into CASSLGTGWGTEAFF. The V call is TRBV5-6, the J call TRBJ1-1; D unclear. This CDR3 has 15 amino acids. Germline V gives CDR1 SGHDT, CDR2 YYEEEE. V lost 0 bases to trimming and J lost 4 bases, with 13 bases between them.

This sequence joins TRBV28 and TRBJ2-7; weak D call: TRBD1 (6 bases). Trimming cost V 5 bases and J 4 bases, with 15 bases left between them. This CDR3 has 14 amino acids. Per the germline V gene, CDR1 is MDHEN and CDR2 is SYDVKM. The CDR3 region has the DNA TGTGCCAGCAGTGCCCCGGGACAACGTTACGAGCAGTACTTC. Translation gives CASSAPGQRYEQYF.

The V and J genes are TRBV11-3 and TRBJ2-1; D uncertain. CDR1 SGHNT and CDR2 YENEEA come from the germline V gene. The CDR3 has 12 residues. Trimming took off 0 bases at V and 11 bases at J, with 8 bases between the two ends. The CDR3 is CASSLDASQQFF. The CDR3 DNA reads as TGTGCCAGCAGCTTAGATGCGTCTCAGCAGTTCTTC.